This TCR beta chain was found in a study of spatial heterogeneity in lung cancer. There are many counts of this clonotype. Noted time point: sample taken at primary tumor resection. Whole RNA came from tumor, nontumor lung or frozen PBMC and was sequenced without being sorted. Per the germline V gene, CDR1 is SQVTM and CDR2 is ANQGSEA. V dropped 6 bases and J dropped 4 bases, with 18 bases sitting between them. This CDR3 spans 14 amino acids. TCRdb reprocessed the 5' RACE reads via MiXCR and lists one record per CDR3 protein. The repertoire holds about 23,000 distinct CDR3 sequences, with about 5.1% as singletons.

The chain uses TRBV29-1 and TRBJ2-5, with a possible D match to TRBD2 (6 bases). Sequencing was performed on PBMCs, taken at surgery. The receptor was derived from a male donor with early-stage non-small cell lung cancer. CDR3 sequence (DNA): TGCAGCGTGGATAAAGGAGGGTCTGGAGAGACCCAGTACTTC. Its protein product is CSVDKGGSGETQYF.